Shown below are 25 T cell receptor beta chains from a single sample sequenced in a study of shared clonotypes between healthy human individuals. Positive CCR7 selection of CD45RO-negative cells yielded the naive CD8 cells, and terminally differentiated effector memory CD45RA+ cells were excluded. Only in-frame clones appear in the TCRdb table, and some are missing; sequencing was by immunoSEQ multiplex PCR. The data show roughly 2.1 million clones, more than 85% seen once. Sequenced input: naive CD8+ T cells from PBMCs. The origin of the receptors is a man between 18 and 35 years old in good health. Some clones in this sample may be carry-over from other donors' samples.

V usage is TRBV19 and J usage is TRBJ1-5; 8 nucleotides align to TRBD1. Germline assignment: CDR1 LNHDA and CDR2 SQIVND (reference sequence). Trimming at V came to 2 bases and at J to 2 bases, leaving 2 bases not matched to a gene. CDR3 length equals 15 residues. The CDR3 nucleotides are TGTGCCAGTAGTATAACGGACAGGGGCAATCAGCCCCAGCATTTT. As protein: CASSITDRGNQPQHF.

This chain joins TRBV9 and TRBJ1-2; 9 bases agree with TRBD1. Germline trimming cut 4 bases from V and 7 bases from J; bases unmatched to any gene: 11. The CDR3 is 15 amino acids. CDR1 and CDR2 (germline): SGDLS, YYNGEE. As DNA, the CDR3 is TGTGCCAGCAGCTCAAGCCCGGGACAGGGTTTTGGCTACACCTTC. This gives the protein CASSSSPGQGFGYTF. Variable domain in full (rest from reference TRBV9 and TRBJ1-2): DSGVTQTPKHLITATGQRVTLRCSPRSGDLSVYWYQQSLDQGLQFLIQYYNGEERAKGNILERFSAQQFPDLHSELNLSSLELGDSALYFCASSSSPGQGFGYTFGSGTRLTVV.

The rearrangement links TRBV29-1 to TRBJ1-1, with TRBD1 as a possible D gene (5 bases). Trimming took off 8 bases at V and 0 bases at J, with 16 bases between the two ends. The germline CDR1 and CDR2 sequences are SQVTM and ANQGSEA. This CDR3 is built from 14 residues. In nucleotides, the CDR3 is TGCAGCATATTTATCCAGGGCATGAACACTGAAGCTTTCTTT. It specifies CSIFIQGMNTEAFF.

The CDR3 here is CASRGAGFYNEQFF. CDR3 nucleotides: TGTGCCAGCAGGGGAGCGGGATTCTACAATGAGCAGTTCTTC. The rearrangement joins TRBV6-6 to TRBJ2-1; 7 nucleotides line up with TRBD2. Trimming cost V 6 bases and J 3 bases; bases outside gene matches: 5. Looked up from germline, CDR1 is MNHNY and CDR2 is SVGAGI (reference sequence). The CDR3 runs to 14 residues.

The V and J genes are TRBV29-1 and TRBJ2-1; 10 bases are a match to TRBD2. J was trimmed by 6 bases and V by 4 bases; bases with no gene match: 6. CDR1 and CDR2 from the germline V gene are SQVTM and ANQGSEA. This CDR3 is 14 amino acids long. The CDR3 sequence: CSVAPSGSLNEQFF. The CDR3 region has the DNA TGCAGCGTTGCGCCTAGCGGGAGTCTCAATGAGCAGTTCTTC.

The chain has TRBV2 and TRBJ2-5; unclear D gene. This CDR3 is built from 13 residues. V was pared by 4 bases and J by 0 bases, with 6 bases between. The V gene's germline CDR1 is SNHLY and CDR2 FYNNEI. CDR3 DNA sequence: TGTGCCAGCAGTGGGGGATACCAAGAGACCCAGTACTTC. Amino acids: CASSGGYQETQYF.

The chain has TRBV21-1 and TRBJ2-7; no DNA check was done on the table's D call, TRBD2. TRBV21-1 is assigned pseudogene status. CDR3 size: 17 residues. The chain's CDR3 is CASSTLGTSGNSYEQYF. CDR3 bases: TGTGCCAGCAGCACTCTCGGGACTAGCGGGAATAGTTACGAGCAGTACTTC.

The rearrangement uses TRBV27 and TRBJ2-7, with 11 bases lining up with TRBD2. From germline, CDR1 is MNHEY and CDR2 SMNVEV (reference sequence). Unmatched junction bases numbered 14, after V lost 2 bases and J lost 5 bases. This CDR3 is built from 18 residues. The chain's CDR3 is CASSLRESEGLAVNEQYF. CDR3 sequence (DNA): TGTGCCAGCAGTTTAAGGGAGAGCGAGGGACTAGCGGTAAACGAGCAGTACTTC.

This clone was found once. CDR3 amino acids: CASSRQTLNQPQHF. The CDR3 coding sequence is TGTGCCAGTAGCCGACAGACCCTCAATCAGCCCCAGCATTTT. This chain uses TRBV19 with TRBJ1-5; the D gene is possibly TRBD1 (5 bases). Germline V lookup: CDR1 LNHDA, CDR2 SQIVND (reference sequence). This CDR3 comprises 14 residues. V was cut by 6 bases and J by 3 bases, with 12 bases left in between.

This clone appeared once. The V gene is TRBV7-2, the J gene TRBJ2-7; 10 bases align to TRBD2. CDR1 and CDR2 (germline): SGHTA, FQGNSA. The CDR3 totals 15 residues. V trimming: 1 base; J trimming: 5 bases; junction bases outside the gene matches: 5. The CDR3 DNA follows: TGTGCCAGCAGCTTAGGGGCTAGCGGGAGCGACGAGCAGTACTTC. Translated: CASSLGASGSDEQYF.

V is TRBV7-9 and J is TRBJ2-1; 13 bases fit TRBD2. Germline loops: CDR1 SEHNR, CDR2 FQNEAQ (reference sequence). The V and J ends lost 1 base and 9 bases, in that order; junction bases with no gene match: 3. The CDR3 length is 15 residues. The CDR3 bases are TGTGCCAGCAGCTTAGTACTAGCGGGAGGGATTGAGCAGTTCTTC. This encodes CASSLVLAGGIEQFF.

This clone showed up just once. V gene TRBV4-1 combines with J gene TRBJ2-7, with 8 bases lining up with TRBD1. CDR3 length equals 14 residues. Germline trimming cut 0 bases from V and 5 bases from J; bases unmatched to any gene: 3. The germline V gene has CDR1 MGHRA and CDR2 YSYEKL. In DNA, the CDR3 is TGCGCCAGCAGCCAAGAAAACAGGGGGGACGAGCAGTACTTC. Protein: CASSQENRGDEQYF.

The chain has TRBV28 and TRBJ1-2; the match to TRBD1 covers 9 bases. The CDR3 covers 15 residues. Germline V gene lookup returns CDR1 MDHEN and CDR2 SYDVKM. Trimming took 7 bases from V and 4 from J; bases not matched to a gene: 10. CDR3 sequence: CASINVQGQGYGYTF. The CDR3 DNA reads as TGTGCCAGCATAAACGTGCAGGGACAGGGCTATGGCTACACCTTC.

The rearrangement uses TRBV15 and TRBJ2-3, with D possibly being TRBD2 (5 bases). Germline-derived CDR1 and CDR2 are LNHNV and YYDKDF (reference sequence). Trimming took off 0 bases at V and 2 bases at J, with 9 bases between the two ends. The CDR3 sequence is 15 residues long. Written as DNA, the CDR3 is TGTGCCACCAGCAGAGATCAGCGGCACACAGATACGCAGTATTTT. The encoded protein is CATSRDQRHTDTQYF.

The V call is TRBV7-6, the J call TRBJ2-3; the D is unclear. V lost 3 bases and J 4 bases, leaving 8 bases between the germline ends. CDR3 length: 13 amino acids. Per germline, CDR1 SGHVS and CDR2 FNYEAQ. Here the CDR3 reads CASSFLGADTQYF. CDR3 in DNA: TGTGCCAGCAGCTTTCTGGGCGCAGATACGCAGTATTTT.

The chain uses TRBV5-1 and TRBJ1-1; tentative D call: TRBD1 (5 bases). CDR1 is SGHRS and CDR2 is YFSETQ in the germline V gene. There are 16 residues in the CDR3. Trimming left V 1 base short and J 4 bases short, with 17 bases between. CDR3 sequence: CASSLHFQGKSTEAFF. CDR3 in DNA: TGCGCCAGCAGCTTGCATTTTCAGGGTAAGAGCACTGAAGCTTTCTTT.

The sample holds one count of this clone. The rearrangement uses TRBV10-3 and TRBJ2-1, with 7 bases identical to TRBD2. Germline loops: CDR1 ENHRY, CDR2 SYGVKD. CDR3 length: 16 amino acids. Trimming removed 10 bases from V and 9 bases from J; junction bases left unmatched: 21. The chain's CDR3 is CATASVSGYLSIEQFF. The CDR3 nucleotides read TGTGCCACCGCGAGTGTTAGCGGGTATCTTTCAATTGAGCAGTTCTTC.

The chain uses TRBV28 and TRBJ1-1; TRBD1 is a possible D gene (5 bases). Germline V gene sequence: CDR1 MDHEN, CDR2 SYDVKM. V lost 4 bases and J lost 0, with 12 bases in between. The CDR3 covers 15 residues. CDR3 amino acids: CASSWGVELNTEAFF. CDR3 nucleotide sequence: TGTGCCAGCAGTTGGGGGGTAGAATTGAACACTGAAGCTTTCTTT.

In DNA, the CDR3 is TGCGCCAGCAGCCCCAATAGACAGGGGCCCTACGAGCAGTACTTC. Its protein is CASSPNRQGPYEQYF. V gene TRBV4-3 combines with J gene TRBJ2-7, with 8 bases matching TRBD1. This CDR3 contains 15 residues. V dropped 4 bases and J dropped 2; count of bases not matched to a gene: 7. The germline gives CDR1 LGHNA, CDR2 YSLEER.

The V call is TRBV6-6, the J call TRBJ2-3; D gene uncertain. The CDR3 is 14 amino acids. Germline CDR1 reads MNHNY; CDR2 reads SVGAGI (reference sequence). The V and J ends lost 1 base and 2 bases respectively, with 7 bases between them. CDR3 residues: CASSYLQFTDTQYF. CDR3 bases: TGTGCCAGCAGTTACTTGCAGTTCACAGATACGCAGTATTTT.

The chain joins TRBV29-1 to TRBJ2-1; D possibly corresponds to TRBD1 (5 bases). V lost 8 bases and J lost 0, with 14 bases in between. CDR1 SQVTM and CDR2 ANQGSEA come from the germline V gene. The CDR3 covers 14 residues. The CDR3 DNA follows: TGCAGCCTAATAGGGGTACTCTCCTACAATGAGCAGTTCTTC. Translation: CSLIGVLSYNEQFF.

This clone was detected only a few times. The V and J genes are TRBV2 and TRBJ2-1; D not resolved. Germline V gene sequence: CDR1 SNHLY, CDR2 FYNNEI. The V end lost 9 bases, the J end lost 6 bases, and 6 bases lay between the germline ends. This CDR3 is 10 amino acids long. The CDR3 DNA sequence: TGTGCCAGTCGCATCAATGAGCAGTTCTTC. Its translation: CASRINEQFF.

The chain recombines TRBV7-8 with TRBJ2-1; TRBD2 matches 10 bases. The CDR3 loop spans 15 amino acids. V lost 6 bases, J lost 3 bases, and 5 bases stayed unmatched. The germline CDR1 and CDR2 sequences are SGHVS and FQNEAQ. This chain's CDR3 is CASRSGLAVYNEQFF. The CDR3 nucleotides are TGTGCCAGCAGATCCGGACTAGCGGTCTACAATGAGCAGTTCTTC.

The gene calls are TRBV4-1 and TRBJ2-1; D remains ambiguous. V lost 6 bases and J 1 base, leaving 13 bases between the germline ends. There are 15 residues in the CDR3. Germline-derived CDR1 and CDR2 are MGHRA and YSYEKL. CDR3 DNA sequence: TGCGCCAGCAGGCCATATTCAGGTTCCTACAATGAGCAGTTCTTC. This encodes CASRPYSGSYNEQFF.

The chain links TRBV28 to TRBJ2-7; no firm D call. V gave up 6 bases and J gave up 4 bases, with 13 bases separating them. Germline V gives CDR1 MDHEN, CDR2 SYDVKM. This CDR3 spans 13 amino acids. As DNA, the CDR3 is TGTGCCAGCAGCCCGGACGGTGTGTACGAGCAGTACTTC. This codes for CASSPDGVYEQYF.